One sample yielded the 24 T cell receptor beta chains listed below, sequenced in a study of blood T cells in healthy people across ages. A second roughly 6 to 11 cycle PCR used barcoded and J-beta primers. TCRdb called the 5' RACE reads again in MiXCR, with one record for every CDR3 protein. The profile shows roughly 1,800,000 distinct CDR3 sequences, around half of them singletons. The sequencing input was blood. These receptors were taken from a woman in her thirties or forties in good health.

This chain links TRBV6-5 with TRBJ1-2; D remains ambiguous. The germline CDR1 and CDR2 sequences are MNHEY and SVGAGI. The CDR3 has 13 amino acids. Deletions cut 0 bases from V and 7 bases from J, with 9 bases between. The CDR3 region is CASSYSLLSGYTF. In DNA, the CDR3 is TGTGCCAGCAGTTACTCACTCTTAAGTGGCTACACCTTC.

In this sample, this clonotype turned up once. The chain's CDR3 is CASREDSKTGELFF. CDR3 in DNA: TGTGCCAGCAGGGAGGACTCCAAAACCGGGGAGCTGTTTTTT. V gene TRBV2 combines with J gene TRBJ2-2; D might be TRBD2 (5 bases). The germline V gene has CDR1 SNHLY and CDR2 FYNNEI. V was shortened by 6 bases and J by 5 bases, with 13 bases between the two germline ends. CDR3 length equals 14 residues.

This clonotype was counted a few times. V gene TRBV20-1 combines with J gene TRBJ1-5; D perhaps matches TRBD1 (5 bases). V was cut by 0 bases and J by 3 bases, with 9 bases left in between. Germline CDR1 is DFQATT and CDR2 is SNEGSKA (reference sequence). The CDR3 has 14 residues. CDR3 sequence (DNA): TGCAGTGCTAGAGATCAGGGATCCAATCAGCCCCAGCATTTT. Its protein is CSARDQGSNQPQHF.

The DNA for the CDR3 is TGCAGTGCTAGGAGGCAGGGGAAGGCTGAAGCTTTCTTT. Translating it yields CSARRQGKAEAFF. The rearrangement joins TRBV20-1 to TRBJ1-1; a possible D gene is TRBD1 (6 bases). Germline V gene sequence: CDR1 DFQATT, CDR2 SNEGSKA (reference sequence). The CDR3 length is 13 residues. Trimming left V 3 bases short and J 6 bases short, with 14 bases between.

The chain has TRBV7-2 and TRBJ2-5; TRBD1 or TRBD2 may be the D gene (5 bases each). The germline CDR1 and CDR2 sequences are SGHTA and FQGNSA. V lost 1 base to trimming and J lost 5 bases, with 17 bases between them. The CDR3 has 16 residues. This CDR3 reads CASSLDPTRGRETQYF. The CDR3 DNA is TGTGCCAGCAGCTTAGACCCCACTAGGGGTCGGGAGACCCAGTACTTC.

The rearrangement uses TRBV20-1 and TRBJ1-5; 7 bases map to TRBD1. J lost 7 bases, V lost 5 bases, and 11 bases had no gene match. Germline loops: CDR1 DFQATT, CDR2 SNEGSKA (reference sequence). The CDR3 is 14 amino acids. The CDR3 DNA reads as TGCAGTGCTGGACGTGACAGGGAGGGACAGCCCCAGCATTTT. This codes for CSAGRDREGQPQHF.

This clonotype came up a few times. This chain links TRBV7-9 with TRBJ1-2; D uncertain. The CDR3 has 15 amino acids. Trimming took off 2 bases at V and 4 bases at J, with 14 bases between the two ends. Per the germline V gene, CDR1 is SEHNR and CDR2 is FQNEAQ (reference sequence). The CDR3: CASSLFGSSGYGYTF. The DNA of the CDR3 is TGTGCCAGCAGCTTATTTGGAAGTTCGGGCTATGGCTACACCTTC.

The chain employs TRBV27 and TRBJ2-5, with D uncertain. CDR3 size: 13 residues. The V and J ends lost 1 base and 1 base respectively, with 4 bases between them. The V gene's germline CDR1 is MNHEY and CDR2 SMNVEV (reference sequence). The CDR3 loop reads CASSLFAQETQYF. The CDR3 region has the DNA TGTGCCAGCAGTTTATTTGCCCAAGAGACCCAGTACTTC.

Concerning this clonotype itself: With a much larger clone just one base away, this may be a read error. The chain carries TRBV7-2 and TRBJ2-5; TRBD2 matches at 10 bases. The J call is doubtful: the DNA matches TRBJ2-7 better. Germline CDR1 SGHTA, CDR2 FQGNSA. The CDR3 has 14 amino acids. CDR3 in amino acids: CASSLQRGGHEQYF. The CDR3 bases are TGTGCCAGCAGCTTACAGCGGGGGGGCCACGAGCAGTACTTC.

This sequence joins TRBV7-2 and TRBJ2-7; 12 bases align to TRBD1. In germline, CDR1 is SGHTA, CDR2 FQGNSA. J lost 5 bases, V lost 2 bases, and 10 bases had no gene match. This CDR3 spans 17 amino acids. The CDR3 here is CASSLYPSGTGGNEQYF. The DNA for the CDR3 is TGTGCCAGCAGCTTATATCCCTCGGGGACAGGGGGCAACGAGCAGTACTTC.

This clonotype was seen a few times. The chain combines TRBV4-1 with TRBJ2-3; D might be TRBD1 or TRBD2, each matching 6 bases. Trimming pared 0 bases from V and 3 bases from J, leaving 16 bases between. This CDR3 is 17 amino acids long. Germline V lookup: CDR1 MGHRA, CDR2 YSYEKL. The CDR3 loop is CASSQDKGGIWTDTQYF. The DNA of the CDR3 is TGCGCCAGCAGCCAAGATAAGGGGGGAATATGGACAGATACGCAGTATTTT.

The chain joins TRBV20-1 to TRBJ2-5; 8 bases are a match to TRBD2. J lost 5 bases, V lost 0 bases, and 11 bases had no gene match. The CDR3 length is 16 residues. Germline V lookup: CDR1 DFQATT, CDR2 SNEGSKA (reference sequence). CDR3 sequence: CSARDFGGGISETQYF. The CDR3 DNA is TGCAGTGCTAGAGATTTCGGGGGGGGCATCTCGGAGACCCAGTACTTC.

The chain is built from TRBV7-9 and TRBJ1-2; D is uncertain. In germline, CDR1 is SEHNR, CDR2 FQNEAQ (reference sequence). This CDR3 is 13 amino acids long. V dropped 0 bases and J dropped 8 bases, with 10 bases sitting between them. The CDR3 nucleotides are TGTGCCAGCAGCTTAGCCCTATCTAGAGGCTACACCTTC. This translates into CASSLALSRGYTF. Variable domain in full (rest from reference TRBV7-9 and TRBJ1-2): DTGVSQNPRHKITKRGQNVTFRCDPISEHNRLYWYRQTLGQGPEFLTYFQNEAQLEKSRLLSDRFSAERPKGSFSTLEIQRTEQGDSAMYLCASSLALSRGYTFGSGTRLTVV.

This chain links TRBV28 with TRBJ2-7; TRBD1 matches 7 bases. This CDR3 is 12 amino acids long. Germline-derived CDR1 and CDR2 are MDHEN and SYDVKM. Trimming at V came to 10 bases and at J to 5 bases, leaving 8 bases not matched to a gene. CDR3 sequence: CATKDREHEQYF. The CDR3 coding sequence is TGTGCCACCAAAGACAGGGAGCACGAGCAGTACTTC.

V gene TRBV7-9 combines with J gene TRBJ2-1; D is unresolved. Germline V gene data show CDR1 as SEHNR and CDR2 as FQNEAQ (reference sequence). The CDR3 has 13 residues. Trimming cost V 7 bases and J 13 bases, with 20 bases left between them. The chain's CDR3 is CASTSVRGETQFF. The CDR3 bases are TGTGCCAGCACCTCGGTCCGAGGAGAGACCCAGTTCTTC.

J is TRBJ2-3 and V is TRBV12-3 or TRBV12-4; tentative D call: TRBD2 (6 bases). Trimming removed 2 bases at V and 4 bases at J, with 19 bases between. The CDR3 runs to 17 residues. The CDR3 DNA is TGTGCCAGCAGTTTATTTTTTTTGGCGGGAAGCGCAGATACGCAGTATTTT. This gives the protein CASSLFFLAGSADTQYF.

This sequence joins TRBV3-1 and TRBJ2-3; D is perhaps TRBD2 (5 bases). Germline CDR1 and CDR2: LGHDT and YNNKEL (reference sequence). Trimming pared 4 bases from V and 2 bases from J, leaving 13 bases between. The CDR3 totals 15 residues. CDR3 loop: CASSLASPFTDTQYF. The CDR3, as DNA: TGTGCCAGCAGCCTAGCGTCCCCCTTCACAGATACGCAGTATTTT.

V is TRBV5-1 and J is TRBJ2-1, with 10 bases lining up with TRBD2. The CDR3 is 16 amino acids. V lost 0 bases to trimming and J lost 6 bases; unmatched junction nucleotides: 6. In germline, CDR1 is SGHRS, CDR2 YFSETQ. CDR3 sequence (DNA): TGCGCCAGCAGCTTGGATCTGCCTAGCGGGGGCAATGAGCAGTTCTTC. Translated, it gives CASSLDLPSGGNEQFF.

V is TRBV29-1 and J is TRBJ1-6; D might be TRBD1 (6 bases). The germline V gene encodes CDR1 SQVTM and CDR2 ANQGSEA. This CDR3 has 13 residues. V lost 6 bases and J lost 10, with 16 bases in between. The CDR3 DNA reads as TGCAGCGTAAAACGGACAGATGAATCACCCCTCCACTTT. It is translated as CSVKRTDESPLHF.

The V and J genes are TRBV6-4 and TRBJ2-3; TRBD1 agrees at 8 bases. Germline trimming cut 10 bases from V and 6 bases from J; bases unmatched to any gene: 15. The CDR3 runs 15 residues. CDR1 and CDR2 from the germline V gene are MRHNA and SNTAGT. The CDR3, as DNA: TGTGCCAACAGCGAGGATCAGGGGGCTAGCGATACGCAGTATTTT. Translation gives CANSEDQGASDTQYF.

Concerning this clonotype: One base away lies a much larger clone, so this may be a sequencing read error. The chain carries TRBV7-2 and TRBJ2-3; D is ambiguous. Germline V gene lookup returns CDR1 SGHTA and CDR2 FQGNSA. The CDR3 spans 14 residues. The CDR3 loop reads CAGSSTASTDTQYF. The DNA for the CDR3 is TGTGCCGGCAGCTCGACTGCAAGCACAGATACGCAGTATTTT.

The chain carries TRBV2 and TRBJ2-7; tentatively, D is TRBD1 (6 bases). Between the trimmed V and J ends, which lost 10 bases and 3 bases, there was a span of 16 bases. CDR3 length equals 13 residues. Germline CDR1 and CDR2: SNHLY and FYNNEI. The CDR3 spells CATTGPPLYEQYF. CDR3 nucleotides: TGTGCCACCACAGGGCCCCCTCTCTACGAGCAGTACTTC.

This clonotype has more than one count but fewer than ten. The chain recombines TRBV6-5 with TRBJ1-2; no clear D gene. V lost 10 bases, J lost 2 bases, and 14 bases lay in between. The CDR3 is made up of 13 amino acids. Germline loops: CDR1 MNHEY, CDR2 SVGAGI. CDR3 sequence (DNA): TGTGCCACCTACTCCGGGGTGAACTATGGCTACACCTTC. Translated: CATYSGVNYGYTF.

About this clonotype: A much larger clone differs from this one at a single base, so this may be a read error. CDR3 sequence (DNA): TGCAGCGCTGCACAGCTTAAAGAGACCCAGTACTTC. Its translation: CSAAQLKETQYF. The chain uses TRBV29-1 and TRBJ2-5; D is unresolved. The CDR3 is 12 residues long. V lost 7 bases, J lost 3 bases, and 12 bases lay in between. CDR1 and CDR2 from the germline V gene are SQVTM and ANQGSEA.